What follows are 27 T cell receptor beta chains derived from one specimen sequenced in a study of beta chain features in type 1 diabetes. Expressed TCRB transcripts were sequenced because the isolated RNA had all been reverse transcribed beforehand. Sequencing was performed with immunoSEQ multiplex PCR; in TCRdb, only in-frame clones are kept and a portion is missing. In the table there are under 300,000 clones, around a quarter of which are singletons. Sequenced input: central memory CD4+ T cells from blood. Source of these receptors: a man younger than 45 in good health.

The chain has TRBV11-2 and TRBJ2-1; D is possibly TRBD1 or TRBD2 (5 bases each). Germline V gene lookup returns CDR1 SGHAT and CDR2 FQNNGV. The CDR3 has 15 amino acids. V was cut by 5 bases and J by 6 bases, with 17 bases left in between. CDR3 region: CASSPPGGQGNEQFF. In DNA form, the CDR3 reads TGTGCCAGCAGCCCCCCTGGCGGGCAGGGCAATGAGCAGTTCTTC.

This clone was observed a handful of times. The chain employs TRBV11-2 and TRBJ1-1; D is ambiguous. CDR1 is SGHAT, CDR2 FQNNGV, per germline. Trimming removed 2 bases at V and 3 bases at J, with 7 bases between. The CDR3 is 13 residues long. CDR3 protein: CASSLRRDTEAFF. CDR3 bases: TGTGCCAGCAGCTTAAGACGAGACACTGAAGCTTTCTTT.

There are a few counts of this clone. This sequence joins TRBV13 and TRBJ1-6, with 7 bases fitting TRBD1. V trimming: 5 bases; J trimming: 4 bases; junction bases outside the gene matches: 2. The CDR3 length is 14 residues. Looked up from germline, CDR1 is PRHDT and CDR2 is FYEKMQ (reference sequence). CDR3 protein: CASSPGQYNSPLHF. The CDR3 DNA reads as TGTGCCAGCAGCCCGGGACAGTATAATTCACCCCTCCACTTT.

This clone was seen at least ten times. The chain's CDR3 is CASSSMAGTEAFF. The CDR3 nucleotides are TGTGCCAGCAGCTCCATGGCTGGGACTGAAGCTTTCTTT. The chain combines TRBV7-9 with TRBJ1-1; D is unresolved. Germline loops: CDR1 SEHNR, CDR2 FQNEAQ (reference sequence). The CDR3 is 13 residues long. Trimming removed 4 bases at V and 5 bases at J, with 11 bases between.

The CDR3: CAWSLGTKGTEAFF. The CDR3 DNA is TGTGCCTGGAGTCTCGGCACTAAGGGGACTGAAGCTTTCTTT. The chain recombines TRBV30 with TRBJ1-1; weak D call: TRBD1 (5 bases). Per the germline V gene, CDR1 is GTSNPN and CDR2 is SVGIG (reference sequence). V dropped 2 bases and J dropped 5 bases, with 15 bases sitting between them. The CDR3 consists of 14 residues.

This rearrangement joins TRBV25-1 to TRBJ2-7; 8 nucleotides align to TRBD1. The CDR3 runs to 13 residues. Germline loops: CDR1 MGHDK, CDR2 SYGVNS. Losses at the gene ends were 2 bases for V and 7 bases for J; bases not matched to a gene: 4. DNA for the CDR3: TGTGCCAGCAGTGAACGGACAGGGTGGGAGCAGTACTTC. This gives the protein CASSERTGWEQYF.

Remarks on this clone: A read error likely explains this, since a far larger clone differs by one base. The sample holds other DNA sequences that translate to the same CDR3. This chain joins TRBV29-1 and TRBJ2-3; TRBD2 might be the D (5 bases). CDR1 and CDR2 from the germline V gene are SQVTM and ANQGSEA. Trimming left V 6 bases short and J 0 bases short, with 10 bases between. The CDR3 extends over 13 amino acids. CDR3 in amino acids: CSVRGTSTDTQYF. CDR3 sequence (DNA): TGCAGCGTACGGGGAACAAGCACAGATACGCAGTATTTT.

The chain uses TRBV29-1 and TRBJ1-2; perhaps TRBD1 as D (6 bases). CDR3 length equals 12 residues. Trimming stripped 3 bases from V and 3 bases from J, with 8 bases between. Germline V gene sequence: CDR1 SQVTM, CDR2 ANQGSEA. This CDR3 reads CSVDWTDYGYTF. The CDR3 DNA reads as TGCAGCGTTGATTGGACAGACTATGGCTACACCTTC.

The genes are TRBV7-2 and TRBJ2-2; 7 bases fit TRBD1. Trimming at V came to 2 bases and at J to 1 base, leaving 1 base not matched to a gene. Looked up from germline, CDR1 is SGHTA and CDR2 is FQGNSA. The CDR3 extends over 15 amino acids. CDR3 DNA: TGTGCCAGCAGCTTAAGGGGGCTGAACACCGGGGAGCTGTTTTTT. It encodes CASSLRGLNTGELFF.

The CDR3 here is CASSPLTSGYEQYF. The CDR3 DNA follows: TGCGCCAGCAGCCCGCTGACTAGCGGCTACGAGCAGTACTTC. The genes are TRBV5-1 and TRBJ2-7, with 9 bases identical to TRBD2. The ends lost 4 bases at V and 3 bases at J; junction bases unmatched: 5. The CDR3 is made up of 14 amino acids. CDR1 and CDR2 from the germline V gene are SGHRS and YFSETQ.

This clone was seen a few times. The chain carries TRBV20-1 and TRBJ2-1; D might be TRBD2 (5 bases). From germline, CDR1 is DFQATT and CDR2 SNEGSKA (reference sequence). CDR3 length equals 11 residues. V was pared by 5 bases and J by 6 bases, with 8 bases between. The CDR3 DNA reads TGCAGTGCTGAACGGGGCAATGAGCAGTTCTTC. It translates to CSAERGNEQFF.

The chain links TRBV29-1 to TRBJ2-2; no firm D call. This CDR3 region has 13 residues. Germline V gives CDR1 SQVTM, CDR2 ANQGSEA. The V gene lost 4 bases and the J gene lost 7 bases, with 13 bases spanning the gap. The CDR3: CSVVDTVGGELFF. The CDR3 bases are TGCAGCGTTGTAGACACGGTGGGCGGGGAGCTGTTTTTT.

This clone was found a few times. The rearrangement links TRBV30 to TRBJ2-7; 7 bases align to TRBD1. The V gene end was trimmed by 8 bases and the J gene end by 4 bases; junction bases not matched to a gene: 14. Germline CDR1 and CDR2: GTSNPN and SVGIG (reference sequence). The CDR3 length is 14 residues. The chain's CDR3 is CAACPTGIGYEQYF. DNA for the CDR3: TGTGCCGCATGCCCGACAGGGATCGGTTACGAGCAGTACTTC.

The rearrangement links TRBV15 to TRBJ2-7; 8 positions agree with TRBD1. This CDR3 region has 14 residues. The germline gives CDR1 LNHNV, CDR2 YYDKDF (reference sequence). Trimming cost V 5 bases and J 5 bases; bases outside gene matches: 8. CDR3 coding DNA: TGTGCCACCAGCCGCGACAGGGGAGGCGACGAGCAGTACTTC. The encoded protein is CATSRDRGGDEQYF.

This clone has only a few counts. V is TRBV7-9 and J is TRBJ1-1; tentative D call: TRBD1 (5 bases). V was shortened by 1 base and J by 8 bases, with 14 bases between the two germline ends. Germline lookup yields CDR1 SEHNR and CDR2 FQNEAQ (reference sequence). This CDR3 spans 14 amino acids. The CDR3 DNA is TGTGCCAGCAGCTTAGTCGGTCTACAGGAAGAAGCTTTCTTT. This sequence encodes CASSLVGLQEEAFF.

This clone was seen more than once but under ten times. The chain couples TRBV9 to TRBJ2-1; 9 nucleotides line up with TRBD2. Per germline, CDR1 SGDLS and CDR2 YYNGEE. This CDR3 is 16 amino acids long. V lost 3 bases to trimming and J lost 10 bases; unmatched junction nucleotides: 14. In DNA, the CDR3 is TGTGCCAGCAGCGAATCCGGGACTAGCACTACAAAGGAGCAGTTCTTC. Its protein product is CASSESGTSTTKEQFF.

The V gene is TRBV7-2, the J gene TRBJ1-3, with 10 bases fitting TRBD1. The germline CDR1 and CDR2 sequences are SGHTA and FQGNSA. V shed 4 bases and J 4 bases; nucleotides not matched to a gene: 4. CDR3 length: 15 residues. The CDR3 loop reads CASSSGTGAGNTIYF. CDR3 nucleotides: TGTGCCAGCAGCTCCGGGACAGGGGCAGGAAACACCATATATTTT.

The J gene is TRBJ2-5, the V gene TRBV29-1; TRBD1 aligns across 7 bases. The closer fit of TRBJ2-7 to the DNA end suggests the J call may be wrong. Germline V gene lookup returns CDR1 SQVTM and CDR2 ANQGSEA. The CDR3 totals 12 residues. In nucleotides, the CDR3 is TGCAGCGTTGCTCCGGGACAGCACGAGCAGTACTTC. This codes for CSVAPGQHEQYF.

The CDR3: CASSPGGNQPQHF. The CDR3 DNA reads as TGTGCCAGCAGCCCCGGGGGAAATCAGCCCCAGCATTTT. V gene TRBV7-6 combines with J gene TRBJ1-5; D is perhaps TRBD1 (5 bases). CDR3 length: 13 residues. V lost 5 bases, J lost 4 bases, and 9 bases lay in between. Germline V gives CDR1 SGHVS, CDR2 FNYEAQ.

The chain carries TRBV7-6 and TRBJ1-2, with a possible D match to TRBD1 (5 bases). The CDR3 extends over 12 amino acids. V gave up 4 bases and J gave up 8 bases, with 11 bases separating them. Germline V gene sequence: CDR1 SGHVS, CDR2 FNYEAQ. This CDR3 reads CASSSGTGGYTF. In DNA, the CDR3 is TGTGCCAGCAGCTCCGGGACGGGAGGCTACACCTTC.

The CDR3 loop is CASRRPGMSYEQYF. The CDR3 DNA sequence: TGTGCCAGCAGACGTCCCGGGATGTCCTACGAGCAGTACTTC. The chain recombines TRBV2 with TRBJ2-7; a weak D match, TRBD2 (5 bases). The CDR3 has 14 amino acids. CDR1 is SNHLY and CDR2 is FYNNEI in the germline V gene. V lost 6 bases and J 1 base, leaving 13 bases between the germline ends.

This clone was observed a handful of times. V is TRBV9 and J is TRBJ1-2; 9 nucleotides match TRBD1. The V and J ends lost 1 base and 6 bases, in that order; junction bases with no gene match: 4. The CDR3 has 14 amino acids. Germline V gives CDR1 SGDLS, CDR2 YYNGEE. This CDR3 reads CASSVRRQGDGYTF. The DNA for the CDR3 is TGTGCCAGCAGCGTACGGCGACAGGGGGATGGCTACACCTTC.

Points on this clone: A much larger clone sits a single nucleotide away, making a read error possible. This same CDR3 is encoded by further DNA sequences in the sample. The chain uses TRBV30 and TRBJ1-5; 9 bases fit TRBD1. V shed 3 bases and J 6 bases; nucleotides not matched to a gene: 3. Germline V CDR1 and CDR2: GTSNPN, SVGIG (reference sequence). This CDR3 is 13 amino acids long. CDR3 residues: CAWRGTGPQPQHF. The DNA for the CDR3 is TGTGCCTGGAGGGGGACAGGGCCTCAGCCCCAGCATTTT.

This clone was seen more than once but under ten times. DNA for the CDR3: TGTGCCAGCAGCTTTCGGACAGGGGTATACAATGAGCAGTTCTTC. It encodes CASSFRTGVYNEQFF. The chain uses TRBV7-2 and TRBJ2-1, with 9 bases identical to TRBD1. The ends lost 3 bases at V and 4 bases at J; junction bases unmatched: 4. CDR3 size: 15 residues. Germline V gene sequence: CDR1 SGHTA, CDR2 FQGNSA. Filled out from reference TRBV7-2 and TRBJ2-1, the complete variable domain reads GAGVSQSPSNKVTEKGKDVELRCDPISGHTALYWYRQSLGQGLEFLIYFQGNSAPDKSGLPSDRFSAERTGGSVSTLTIQRTQQEDSAVYLCASSFRTGVYNEQFFGPGTRLTVL.

The V gene is TRBV18, the J gene TRBJ2-1; D is possibly TRBD2 (5 bases). Germline values: CDR1 KGHSH, CDR2 LQKENI. Trimming stripped 8 bases from V and 2 bases from J, with 19 bases between. This CDR3 spans 16 amino acids. The CDR3 region has the DNA TGTGCCAGCCGGGGAGCAAACAGAGCCGCCTACAATGAGCAGTTCTTC. Amino acids: CASRGANRAAYNEQFF.

This chain connects TRBV15 to TRBJ2-5; 7 bases are a match to TRBD2. In germline, CDR1 is LNHNV, CDR2 YYDKDF (reference sequence). The CDR3 spans 16 residues. J lost 7 bases, V lost 0 bases, and 11 bases had no gene match. The CDR3, as DNA: TGTGCCACCAGCAGAGATCGAGGCTCCTCGGGGGGGACCCAGTACTTC. Translated: CATSRDRGSSGGTQYF.

This clone was found a few times. This chain uses TRBV6-1 with TRBJ2-1; D not certain. Trimming pared 3 bases from V and 0 bases from J, leaving 9 bases between. The CDR3 extends over 15 amino acids. Germline lookup yields CDR1 MNHNS and CDR2 SASEGT. The CDR3 DNA sequence: TGTGCCAGCAGTGAGGAACCCAGCTCCTACAATGAGCAGTTCTTC. Translation gives CASSEEPSSYNEQFF.